Listed below are T cell receptor beta chains from one sample, sequenced in a study of tumor-infiltrating lymphocytes in primary liver carcinoma. Using its own MiXCR run on the multiplex PCR reads, TCRdb lists one record per CDR3 protein. The data contain roughly 91,000 distinct CDR3 sequences, roughly 69% of them singletons. Sequencing was carried out using liver tumor tissue from sampling region 5. The receptors shown here come from a woman between 55 and 75 years old with primary liver carcinoma and hepatitis B virus infection. The CDR3 runs from the conserved cysteine through the conserved F or W. D genes are given only for firm matches. Size values are once, few and many counts, or a class for expanded clones, and some rows have none.

j_gene	v_gene	d_gene	abundance	CDR3aa	CDR3nt
TRBJ1-1	TRBV6-6	TRBD1	few	CASSGTGVRTEAFF	TGTGCCAGCAGTGGGACAGGGGTAAGGACTGAAGCTTTCTTT
TRBJ2-2	TRBV11-1	-	-	CASRPSFDTGELFF	TGTGCCAGCAGACCGAGCTTTGACACGGGGGAGCTTTTTTTT
TRBJ2-1	TRBV20-1	-	few	CSARDIRTTYNEQFF	TGCAGTGCTAGAGATATACGCACGACCTACAATGAGCAGTTCTTC
TRBJ2-7	TRBV11-1	-	-	CASSLRTTGLREQYF	TGTGCCAGCAGCCTTCGGACAACAGGACTGCGCGAGCAGTACTTC
TRBJ2-1	TRBV6-6	TRBD2	once	CVSSAGTSGSWIDEQFF	TGTGTCAGCAGTGCCGGGACTAGCGGGAGCTGGATCGATGAGCAGTTCTTC
TRBJ1-2	TRBV29-1	-	-	CSVKDRGYGYSF	TGCAGCGTTAAGGATAGGGGCTATGGCTACTCCTTC
TRBJ2-2	TRBV29-1	-	-	CRITGHSGGELFF	TGCAGGATCACGGGGCACTCGGGCGGGGAGTTGTTTTTT
TRBJ1-1	TRBV6-5	-	-	CARSLLALGAEALF	TGTGCCAGGAGTTTATTAGCGCTCGGCGCTGAAGCTCTCTTT
TRBJ2-2	TRBV11-2	-	once	CASSPPRGPTGELLF	TGTGCCAGCAGCCCTCCGCGAGGACCGACCGGGGAGCTGCTCTTT
TRBJ2-2	TRBV11-2	-	-	CAGSLSQYTGKLFF	TGTGCCGGCAGCTTGAGCCAGTATACCGGGAAGCTGTTTTTT
TRBJ2-5	TRBV6-1	TRBD1	-	CASSLTGGPEIQYF	TGTGCCAGTAGTCTAACAGGGGGCCCAGAGATCCAGTACTTC
TRBJ2-1	TRBV11-2	-	medium-sized	CASSLGTINEQFF	TGTGCCAGCAGCTTAGGGACCATCAATGAGCAGTTCTTC
TRBJ2-3	TRBV5-8	-	once	CARRKIQGIAQFF	TGTGCCAGGAGAAAGATCCAGGGGATCGCGCAGTTTTTT
TRBJ1-1	TRBV12-3/TRBV12-4	-	-	CASSLGRTEAFF	TGTGCCAGCAGTTTAGGAAGGACCGAAGCTTTCTTT
TRBJ2-1	TRBV28	-	-	CASSLSRASEHEQFF	TGTGCCAGCAGTTTGTCCCGGGCTAGCGAGCATGAGCAGTTCTTC
TRBJ2-7	TRBV11-2	TRBD2	-	CASSLDMGGLTMQYF	TGTGCCAGCAGCTTAGATATGGGGGGACTAACGATGCAGTACTTC
TRBJ1-1	TRBV6-6	-	-	CASNIRRGDNEAFF	TGTGCCAGCAATATACGGAGAGGGGACAATGAAGCTTTCTTC
TRBJ2-2	TRBV10-2	-	-	CACTVGAGELFF	TGCGCCTGCACAGTAGGGGCCGGGGAGCTGTTTTTT
TRBJ2-1	TRBV12-5	-	-	CPSGLVKGVGDMGQTYNEQFF	TGTCCTAGTGGTTTGGTAAAGGGGGTTGGGGACATGGGCCAGACCTACAATGAGCAGTTCTTC
TRBJ1-6	TRBV20-1	-	few	CSATRDSPLHF	TGCAGTGCCACCAGGGATTCACCCCTCCACTTT
TRBJ2-3	TRBV13	TRBD2	-	CVSILVGLAGPRDTQYF	TGTGTCAGCATCTTAGTTGGACTAGCGGGACCCCGGGATACGCAGTATTTT
TRBJ2-3	TRBV11-2	TRBD2	-	CARSSLGTSGITDMQYF	TGTGCCAGGAGCTCCCTGGGGACTAGCGGGATCACAGATATGCAGTATTTT
TRBJ2-6	TRBV30	-	many	CAWSPGSLSGANVLTF	TGTGCCTGGAGTCCGGGGTCACTCTCTGGGGCCAACGTCCTGACTTTC
TRBJ2-2	TRBV5-6	-	many	CASKNTGELFF	TGTGCCAGCAAAAACACCGGGGAGCTGTTTTTT
TRBJ2-3	TRBV28	TRBD2	few	CASSSRGRATDTQYF	TGTGCCAGCAGTAGTCGCGGGAGGGCCACAGATACGCAGTATTTT
TRBJ2-5	TRBV29-1	TRBD2	many	CSVFVPSGRAGVKTQYF	TGCAGCGTTTTTGTGCCCAGCGGGAGGGCCGGGGTGAAGACCCAGTACTTC
TRBJ1-5	TRBV12-3/TRBV12-4	-	-	CASSSGSGDHPRHF	TGTGCCAGCAGTTCAGGGTCGGGGGATCACCCCCGGCATTTT
TRBJ2-1	TRBV18	TRBD1	few	CASSPGRTGNGNEQFF	TGTGCCAGCTCACCCGGCCGGACAGGGAATGGCAATGAGCAGTTCTTC
TRBJ1-1	TRBV12-3/TRBV12-4	TRBD1	-	CANSRGLRGAFF	TGTGCCAACAGTCGGGGCCTCAGGGGGGCTTTCTTT
TRBJ2-4	TRBV28	TRBD1	-	CASSSHGTVKNIQYF	TGTGCCAGCAGTTCCCACGGGACAGTCAAAAACATTCAGTACTTC
TRBJ2-1	TRBV11-3	-	-	CASSAGGCIEQFF	TGTGCCAGCAGCGCCGGGGGCTGCATTGAGCAGTTCTTC
TRBJ2-2	TRBV4-1	TRBD2	-	CASSQEGGWSSTGGLFF	TGCGCCAGCAGCCAAGAGGGGGGGTGGTCGAGCACCGGGGGGCTGTTTTTT
TRBJ2-1	TRBV29-1	TRBD2	-	CNVEQASGSSYNEQFF	TGCAACGTTGAACAGGCTAGCGGGAGCTCCTACAATGAGCAGTTCTTC
TRBJ1-2	TRBV28	TRBD1	few	CASSPPITNRGYGYTF	TGTGCCAGCAGTCCGCCCATAACTAACAGGGGCTATGGCTACACCTTC
TRBJ2-1	TRBV7-9	TRBD2	many	CASSLWAGGIQVEQFF	TGTGCCAGCAGCTTATGGGCGGGGGGCATACAAGTTGAGCAGTTCTTC
TRBJ2-6	TRBV29-1	-	-	CSLEGGSGANVLTF	TGCAGCCTAGAGGGGGGCAGTGGGGCCAACGTCCTGACTTTC
TRBJ2-5	TRBV28	TRBD2	-	CASRFPAGGRGETQYF	TGTGCCAGCCGTTTTCCAGCGGGAGGGCGGGGGGAGACCCAGTACTTC
TRBJ1-1	TRBV12-3/TRBV12-4	TRBD1	-	CASSPQGGLTEVFF	TGTGCCAGCAGTCCGCAGGGGGGGCTCACTGAAGTTTTCTTT
TRBJ1-4	TRBV11-2	-	-	CASGLSGIPNEKLFF	TGTGCCAGCGGCTTATCAGGGATCCCAAATGAAAAACTGTTTTTT
TRBJ1-2	TRBV20-1	TRBD1	-	CSAGGTGLGYGYTF	TGCAGTGCGGGGGGGACAGGGCTAGGCTATGGCTACACCTTC
TRBJ2-3	TRBV6-2/TRBV6-3	-	once	CASSYSFARRDTQYF	TGTGCCAGCAGTTACTCGTTCGCTCGAAGAGATACGCAATATTTT
TRBJ2-1	TRBV28	TRBD2	-	CASSSLSGREVDEKFF	TGTGCCAGCAGTTCCCTTAGCGGGAGAGAAGTCGATGAGAAGTTCTTC
TRBJ2-3	TRBV11-2	-	-	CASSLGREINTQYF	TGTGCCAGCAGCTTAGGCAGGGAGATCAATACACAGTATTTT
TRBJ2-1	TRBV4-2	-	-	CARSQGGRVNEQFF	TGTGCCAGGAGCCAAGGGGGAAGGGTCAATGAGCAGTTCTTC
TRBJ1-1	TRBV27	-	-	CASRRRENTEASF	TGTGCCAGCAGGCGGAGGGAGAACACTGAAGCTTCCTTT
TRBJ2-7	TRBV5-1	-	-	CASSLGQSPLEQYF	TGCGCCAGCAGCTTGGGGCAGTCTCCGCTCGAGCAGTACTTC
TRBJ2-2	TRBV6-1	-	-	CASSPGRRNTGELSF	TGTGCCAGCTCTCCGGGGCGGCGGAACACCGGGGAGCTGTCTTTT
TRBJ1-1	TRBV4-1	TRBD1	-	CASSSRQGGTEAFF	TGCGCCAGCAGTTCACGACAGGGAGGCACTGAAGCTTTCTTT
TRBJ1-1	TRBV5-1	TRBD1	many	CASSLRAQGTSGNTEAFF	TGCGCCAGCAGCTTGCGCGCACAGGGGACGAGTGGGAACACTGAAGCTTTCTTT
TRBJ2-2	TRBV29-1	-	-	CSVTGHPGGELFF	TGCAGCGTCACAGGGCACCCAGGCGGGGAGCTGTTTTTT
TRBJ2-2	TRBV7-9	-	-	CASSFENTVELFF	TGTGCCAGCAGCTTCGAAAACACCGTGGAGCTGTTTTTT
TRBJ1-1	TRBV6-1	TRBD1	few	CASNTRRQGKTEAFF	TGTGCCAGCAACACCCGCAGACAGGGAAAAACTGAAGCTTTCTTT
TRBJ2-7	TRBV5-1	-	-	CASSLLGGLEQHF	TGCGCCAGTAGCCTCTTGGGGGGTTTGGAGCAGCACTTC
TRBJ2-2	TRBV5-6	-	-	CASSHGQGGTRKLFF	TGTGCCAGCAGCCACGGACAGGGAGGGACCCGGAAGCTGTTTTTT
TRBJ2-7	TRBV13	-	-	CVSGLVDRDEQYF	TGTGTCAGCGGCTTAGTAGACAGAGACGAGCAGTACTTC